The present entry profiles one T cell receptor (beta chain) with its context. The source of the sample is a study of T cells after somatic rescue of genetic block. Germline CDR1 is SQVTM and CDR2 is ANQGSEA. The CDR3 is made up of 12 amino acids. V dropped 3 bases and J dropped 7; count of bases not matched to a gene: 5. Only in-frame clones appear in the TCRdb table, and some are missing; sequencing was by immunoSEQ multiplex PCR. This table has 80,000 to 90,000 clones, 85% to 90% appearing once. The sequence came from a woman younger than 35. The sample consisted of peripheral blood mononuclear cells (PBMCs). This rearrangement joins TRBV29-1 to TRBJ2-7; the match to TRBD1 covers 8 bases. CDR3 loop: CSVDQGAREQYF. The CDR3 DNA sequence: TGCAGCGTTGATCAGGGGGCGCGTGAGCAGTACTTC.